Below are 15 T cell receptor beta chains sequenced from a single sample in a study of blood T cell repertoires in COVID-19. Sequencing was performed with immunoSEQ multiplex PCR; in TCRdb, only in-frame clones are kept and a portion is missing. The sample has about 150,000 clones; about 88% are singletons. Sequenced: peripheral blood. These receptors came from a human donor with COVID-19, enrolled during active disease. The donor label of this sample is uncertain.

This clone was picked up one time. CDR3 in amino acids: CASSGDRGSGTEAFF. The CDR3 DNA reads as TGTGCCAGCAGCGGGGACAGGGGGTCAGGCACTGAAGCTTTCTTT. This chain uses TRBV7-9 with TRBJ1-1, with 11 bases identical to TRBD1. The germline V gene encodes CDR1 SEHNR and CDR2 FQNEAQ (reference sequence). V dropped 5 bases and J dropped 4; count of bases not matched to a gene: 6. This CDR3 region has 15 residues.

For the CDR3, the DNA is TGCGCCAGCAGCTTTACCGGACAGAGCTATGGCTACACCTTC. It specifies CASSFTGQSYGYTF. The rearrangement joins TRBV5-1 to TRBJ1-2; D may be TRBD1 (6 bases). Germline V gives CDR1 SGHRS, CDR2 YFSETQ. The CDR3 extends over 14 amino acids. With 2 bases removed from V and 4 bases from J, the gap between germline ends came to 12 bases.

This chain connects TRBV7-2 to TRBJ2-7; weak D call: TRBD2 (5 bases). Germline CDR1 is SGHTA and CDR2 is FQGNSA. The CDR3 spans 16 residues. V lost 0 bases to trimming and J lost 1 base, with 13 bases between them. The CDR3 is CASSLATGDGSYEQYF. In DNA, the CDR3 is TGTGCCAGCAGCTTAGCGACCGGGGATGGATCCTACGAGCAGTACTTC.

This rearrangement joins TRBV5-1 to TRBJ2-2; D ambiguous. The germline gives CDR1 SGHRS, CDR2 YFSETQ. Trimming removed 1 base from V and 0 bases from J, with 7 bases in between. This CDR3 has 15 residues. CDR3 protein: CASSLSVANTGELFF. The CDR3 region has the DNA TGCGCCAGCAGCTTGTCGGTCGCGAACACCGGGGAGCTGTTTTTT. Variable domain in full (rest from reference TRBV5-1 and TRBJ2-2): KAGVTQTPRYLIKTRGQQVTLSCSPISGHRSVSWYQQTPGQGLQFLFEYFSETQRNKGNFPGRFSGRQFSNSRSEMNVSTLELGDSALYLCASSLSVANTGELFFGEGSRLTVL.

The chain carries TRBV6-5 and TRBJ2-7; D unclear. V lost 5 bases, J lost 3 bases, and 8 bases lay in between. The CDR3 totals 12 residues. Germline V lookup: CDR1 MNHEY, CDR2 SVGAGI. Here the CDR3 reads CASSTPSYEQYF. CDR3 nucleotide sequence: TGTGCCAGCAGTACTCCGAGCTACGAGCAGTACTTC.

The chain has TRBV4-2 and TRBJ1-3, with D tentatively TRBD1 (5 bases). The V and J ends lost 0 bases and 2 bases respectively, with 8 bases between them. Germline CDR1 LGHNA, CDR2 YNFKEQ. The CDR3 is made up of 15 amino acids. CDR3 in DNA: TGTGCCAGCAGCCAAGATAGGGGCGCTGGAAACACCATATATTTT. Translation: CASSQDRGAGNTIYF.

The chain couples TRBV5-1 to TRBJ2-3, with D possibly being TRBD2 (6 bases). Trimming removed 1 base at V and 2 bases at J, with 11 bases between. The CDR3 is 15 amino acids. CDR1 is SGHRS and CDR2 is YFSETQ in the germline V gene. CDR3 sequence: CASSLSTGATDTQYF. CDR3 in DNA: TGCGCCAGCAGCTTGTCGACGGGAGCCACAGATACGCAGTATTTT.

The rearrangement links TRBV2 to TRBJ2-3; 7 bases match TRBD2. Trimming cost V 4 bases and J 1 base; bases outside gene matches: 2. CDR3 length: 14 residues. The germline V gene encodes CDR1 SNHLY and CDR2 FYNNEI. The CDR3 DNA is TGTGCCAGCAGTGTCACTAGCGGCACAGATACGCAGTATTTT. Its protein product is CASSVTSGTDTQYF.

This clone was observed a single time. The chain employs TRBV18 and TRBJ1-5, with TRBD1 identical over 7 bases. The germline V gene has CDR1 KGHSH and CDR2 LQKENI. This CDR3 comprises 16 residues. Unmatched junction bases numbered 14, after V lost 4 bases and J lost 8 bases. Here the CDR3 reads CASSLTREGGGEPQHF. In DNA, the CDR3 is TGTGCCAGCTCACTCACCCGGGAAGGGGGCGGTGAGCCCCAGCATTTT.

This sequence joins TRBV5-1 and TRBJ1-2; D not resolved. V gave up 6 bases and J gave up 7 bases, with 16 bases separating them. Germline V lookup: CDR1 SGHRS, CDR2 YFSETQ. This CDR3 region has 13 residues. This CDR3 reads CASTSGTGGGYTF. The DNA for the CDR3 is TGCGCCAGCACGTCAGGAACTGGTGGTGGCTACACCTTC. Supplemented by reference TRBV5-1 and TRBJ1-2, the full variable domain reads KAGVTQTPRYLIKTRGQQVTLSCSPISGHRSVSWYQQTPGQGLQFLFEYFSETQRNKGNFPGRFSGRQFSNSRSEMNVSTLELGDSALYLCASTSGTGGGYTFGSGTRLTVV.

The chain carries TRBV7-9 and TRBJ2-2, with D perhaps TRBD2 (6 bases). CDR1 is SEHNR and CDR2 is FQNEAQ in the germline V gene (reference sequence). The CDR3 runs to 12 residues. The CDR3 DNA follows: TGTGCGATCCTGGGGGGTTCCGGGGAGCTGTTTTTT. Translating gives CAILGGSGELFF.

This clone was counted many times. This rearrangement joins TRBV7-3 to TRBJ1-6; unclear D gene. The CDR3 consists of 12 residues. The V gene lost 8 bases and the J gene lost 6 bases, with 8 bases spanning the gap. Per the germline V gene, CDR1 is SGHTA and CDR2 is FQGTGA. For the CDR3, the DNA is TGTGCCAGCGGTGCGGGTAATTCACCCCTCCACTTT. This sequence encodes CASGAGNSPLHF.

The chain is built from TRBV7-2 and TRBJ2-7, with D maybe TRBD1 (7 bases). Germline V gene lookup returns CDR1 SGHTA and CDR2 FQGNSA. CDR3 size: 15 residues. The germline V and J ends were trimmed by 5 bases and 1 base, with 15 bases remaining between them. In DNA, the CDR3 is TGTGCCAGCAGCCCTGACAGGGAGGCGTCCTACGAGCAGTACTTC. Translated: CASSPDREASYEQYF.

V gene TRBV12-3 or TRBV12-4 combines with J gene TRBJ1-3; D is unresolved. The germline V and J ends were trimmed by 3 bases and 8 bases, with 8 bases remaining between them. The CDR3 covers 12 residues. This CDR3 reads CASSFRRDTIYF. The CDR3 DNA is TGTGCCAGCAGTTTTAGGAGGGACACCATATATTTT.

The gene calls are TRBV27 and TRBJ2-7, with D perhaps matching TRBD1 (6 bases). From germline, CDR1 is MNHEY and CDR2 SMNVEV (reference sequence). The V gene lost 4 bases and the J gene lost 6 bases, with 13 bases spanning the gap. This CDR3 spans 13 amino acids. CDR3 sequence reads: CASSSYRVGEQYF. The CDR3 bases are TGTGCCAGCAGTTCTTACAGGGTTGGCGAGCAGTACTTC.